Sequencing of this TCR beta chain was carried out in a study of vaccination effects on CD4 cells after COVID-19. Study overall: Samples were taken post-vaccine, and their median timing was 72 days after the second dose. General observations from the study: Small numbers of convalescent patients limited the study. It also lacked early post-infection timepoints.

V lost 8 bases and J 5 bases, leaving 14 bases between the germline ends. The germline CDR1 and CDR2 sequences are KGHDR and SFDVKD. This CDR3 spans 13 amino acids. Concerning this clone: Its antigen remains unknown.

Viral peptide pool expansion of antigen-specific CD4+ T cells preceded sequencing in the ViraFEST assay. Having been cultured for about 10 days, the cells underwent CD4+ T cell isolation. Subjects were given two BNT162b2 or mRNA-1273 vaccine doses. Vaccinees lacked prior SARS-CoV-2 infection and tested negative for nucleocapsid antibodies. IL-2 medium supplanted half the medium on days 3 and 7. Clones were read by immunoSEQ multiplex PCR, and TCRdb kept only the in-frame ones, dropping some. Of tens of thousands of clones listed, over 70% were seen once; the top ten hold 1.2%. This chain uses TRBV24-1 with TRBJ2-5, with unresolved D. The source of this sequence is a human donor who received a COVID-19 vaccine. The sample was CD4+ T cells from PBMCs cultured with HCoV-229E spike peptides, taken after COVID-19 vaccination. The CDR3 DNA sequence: TGTGCCACCAATGTTGGATTTGGGGAGACCCAGTACTTC. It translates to CATNVGFGETQYF.